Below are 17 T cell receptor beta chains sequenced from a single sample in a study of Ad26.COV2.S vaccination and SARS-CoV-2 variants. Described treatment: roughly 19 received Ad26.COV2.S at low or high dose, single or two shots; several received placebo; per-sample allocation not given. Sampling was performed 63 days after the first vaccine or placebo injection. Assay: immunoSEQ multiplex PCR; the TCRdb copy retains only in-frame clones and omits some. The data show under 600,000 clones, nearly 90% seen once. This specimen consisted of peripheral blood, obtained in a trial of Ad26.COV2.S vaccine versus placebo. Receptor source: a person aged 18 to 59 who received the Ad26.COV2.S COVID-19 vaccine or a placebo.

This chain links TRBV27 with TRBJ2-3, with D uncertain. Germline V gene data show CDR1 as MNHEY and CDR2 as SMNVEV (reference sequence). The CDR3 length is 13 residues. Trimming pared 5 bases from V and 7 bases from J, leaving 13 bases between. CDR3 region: CASSPPLPNTQYF. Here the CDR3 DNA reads TGTGCCAGCAGTCCCCCCCTTCCCAATACGCAGTATTTT.

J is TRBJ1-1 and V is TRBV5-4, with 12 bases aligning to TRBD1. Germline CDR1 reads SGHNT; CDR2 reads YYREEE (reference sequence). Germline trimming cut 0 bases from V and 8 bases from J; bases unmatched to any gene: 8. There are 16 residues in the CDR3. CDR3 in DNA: TGTGCCAGCAGCTTGGCCATAGGGACAGGGGGCGCAGAAGCTTTCTTT. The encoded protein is CASSLAIGTGGAEAFF.

CDR3 region: CASSPKTGWDTEAFF. The DNA for the CDR3 is TGTGCCAGCAGCCCAAAGACAGGGTGGGACACTGAAGCTTTCTTT. The rearrangement joins TRBV5-5 to TRBJ1-1; 7 nucleotides line up with TRBD1. CDR1 is SGHKS and CDR2 is YYEKEE in the germline V gene (reference sequence). CDR3 size: 15 residues. V lost 4 bases, J lost 3 bases, and 9 bases stayed unmatched.

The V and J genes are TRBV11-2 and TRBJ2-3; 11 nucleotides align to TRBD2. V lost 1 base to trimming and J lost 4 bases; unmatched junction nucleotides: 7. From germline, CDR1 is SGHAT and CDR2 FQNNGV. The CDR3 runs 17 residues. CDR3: CASSLAGPGLAADTQYF. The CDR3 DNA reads TGTGCCAGCAGCTTAGCCGGCCCGGGACTAGCGGCAGATACGCAGTATTTT.

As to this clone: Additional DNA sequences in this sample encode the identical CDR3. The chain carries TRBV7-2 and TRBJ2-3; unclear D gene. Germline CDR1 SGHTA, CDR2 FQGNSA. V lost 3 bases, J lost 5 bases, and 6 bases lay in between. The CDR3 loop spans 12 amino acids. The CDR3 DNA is TGTGCCAGCAGCTTGTCGAGAGATACGCAGTATTTT. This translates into CASSLSRDTQYF.

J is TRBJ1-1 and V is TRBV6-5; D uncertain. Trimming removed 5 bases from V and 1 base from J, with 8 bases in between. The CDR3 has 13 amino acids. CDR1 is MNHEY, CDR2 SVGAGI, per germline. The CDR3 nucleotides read TGTGCCAGCAGTCGTGACCAGAACACTGAAGCTTTCTTT. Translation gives CASSRDQNTEAFF.

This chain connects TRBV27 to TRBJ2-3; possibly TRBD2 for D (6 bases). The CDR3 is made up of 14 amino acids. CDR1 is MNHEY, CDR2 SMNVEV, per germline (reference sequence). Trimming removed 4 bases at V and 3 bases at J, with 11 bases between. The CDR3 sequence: CASSSWEVTDTQYF. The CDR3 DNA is TGTGCCAGCAGTTCGTGGGAGGTAACAGATACGCAGTATTTT.

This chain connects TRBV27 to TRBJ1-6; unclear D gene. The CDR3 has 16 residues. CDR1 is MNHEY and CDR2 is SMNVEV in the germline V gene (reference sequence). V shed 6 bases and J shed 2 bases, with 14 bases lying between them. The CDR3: CASSLEGSTYNSPLHF. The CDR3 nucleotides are TGTGCCAGCAGCCTTGAGGGTTCCACCTATAATTCACCCCTCCACTTT.

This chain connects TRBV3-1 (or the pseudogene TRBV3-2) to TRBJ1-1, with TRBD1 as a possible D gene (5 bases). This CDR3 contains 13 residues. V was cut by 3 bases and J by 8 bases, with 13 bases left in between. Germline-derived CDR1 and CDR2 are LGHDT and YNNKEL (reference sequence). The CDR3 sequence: CASSHRQRPEAFF. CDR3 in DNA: TGTGCCAGCAGCCATCGACAGCGTCCGGAAGCTTTCTTT.

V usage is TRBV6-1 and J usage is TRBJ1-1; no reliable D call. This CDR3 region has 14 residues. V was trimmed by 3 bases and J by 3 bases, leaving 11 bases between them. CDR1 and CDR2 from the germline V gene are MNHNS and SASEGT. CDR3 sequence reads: CASSDRTIDTEAFF. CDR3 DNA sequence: TGTGCCAGCAGTGACCGGACGATTGACACTGAAGCTTTCTTT.

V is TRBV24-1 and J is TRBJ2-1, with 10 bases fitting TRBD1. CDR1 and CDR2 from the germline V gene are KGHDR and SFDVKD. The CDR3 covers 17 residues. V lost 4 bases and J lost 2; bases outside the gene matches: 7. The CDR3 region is CATSDRFGQGAYNEQFF. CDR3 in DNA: TGTGCCACCAGTGACAGATTTGGACAGGGGGCCTACAATGAGCAGTTCTTC.

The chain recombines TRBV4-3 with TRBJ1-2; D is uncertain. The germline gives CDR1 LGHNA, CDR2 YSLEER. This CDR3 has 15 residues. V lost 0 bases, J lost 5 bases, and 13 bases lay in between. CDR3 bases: TGCGCCAGCAGCCAAGAAGTTCGGAGTTTTTATGGCTACACCTTC. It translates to CASSQEVRSFYGYTF.

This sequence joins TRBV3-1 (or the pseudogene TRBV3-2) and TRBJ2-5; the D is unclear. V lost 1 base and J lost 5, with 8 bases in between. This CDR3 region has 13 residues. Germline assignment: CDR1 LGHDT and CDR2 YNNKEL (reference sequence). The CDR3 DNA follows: TGTGCCAGCAGCCAAGGTGATCGGGAGACCCAGTACTTC. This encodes CASSQGDRETQYF.

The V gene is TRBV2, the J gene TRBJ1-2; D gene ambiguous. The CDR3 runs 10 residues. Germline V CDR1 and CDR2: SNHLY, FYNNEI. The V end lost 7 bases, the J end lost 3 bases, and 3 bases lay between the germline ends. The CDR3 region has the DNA TGTGCCAGCAAAGACTATGGCTACACCTTC. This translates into CASKDYGYTF.

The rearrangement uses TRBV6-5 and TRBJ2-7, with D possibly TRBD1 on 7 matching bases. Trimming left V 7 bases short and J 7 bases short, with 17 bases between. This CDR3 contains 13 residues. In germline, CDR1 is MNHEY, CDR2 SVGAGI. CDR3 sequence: CASTGGGPGEQYF. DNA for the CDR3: TGTGCCAGCACAGGGGGAGGCCCCGGGGAGCAGTACTTC.

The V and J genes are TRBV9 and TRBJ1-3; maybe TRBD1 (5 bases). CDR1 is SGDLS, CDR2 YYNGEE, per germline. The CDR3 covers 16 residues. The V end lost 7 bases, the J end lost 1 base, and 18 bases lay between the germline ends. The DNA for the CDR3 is TGTGCCAGCTCGACTTATAGCCAGGGATCTGGAAACACCATATATTTT. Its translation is CASSTYSQGSGNTIYF.

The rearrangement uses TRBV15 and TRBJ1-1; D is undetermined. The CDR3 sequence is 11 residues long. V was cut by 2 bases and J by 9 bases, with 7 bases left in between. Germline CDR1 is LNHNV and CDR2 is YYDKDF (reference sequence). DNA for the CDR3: TGTGCCACCAGCAGATCGTCACAAGCTTTCTTT. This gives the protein CATSRSSQAFF.